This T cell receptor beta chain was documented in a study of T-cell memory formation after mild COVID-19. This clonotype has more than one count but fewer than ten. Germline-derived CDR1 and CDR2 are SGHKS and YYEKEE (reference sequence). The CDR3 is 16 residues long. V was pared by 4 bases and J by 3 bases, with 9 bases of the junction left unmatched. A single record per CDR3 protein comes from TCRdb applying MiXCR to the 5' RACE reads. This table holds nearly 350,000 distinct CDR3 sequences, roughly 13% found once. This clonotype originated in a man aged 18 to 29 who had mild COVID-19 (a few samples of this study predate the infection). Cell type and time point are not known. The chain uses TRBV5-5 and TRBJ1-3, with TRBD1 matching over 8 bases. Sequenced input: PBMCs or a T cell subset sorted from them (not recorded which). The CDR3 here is CASSVYRGSFGNTIYF. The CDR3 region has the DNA TGTGCCAGCAGCGTATACAGGGGGAGCTTTGGAAACACCATATATTTT.